This record looks at one TCR beta chain sequence and its context. The antigen remains undetermined. One junction end disagrees with the germline gene, perhaps due to a read error. This record comes from a study of CD8+ T cells in alopecia areata. The CDR3 loop spans 9 amino acids. Per germline, CDR1 MNHEY and CDR2 SMNVEV (reference sequence). For about 5 patients taking part in the biomarker study, CD4+ cells were further sorted into CD25+CD127- cells. Study-wide results and caveats: Relative to normal scalp, lesional scalp, especially alopecia totalis/universalis, showed higher clonality.

RNA extraction was followed by reverse transcription into cDNA, which acted as the sequencing template. Libraries were prepared by immunoSEQ multiplex PCR; TCRdb keeps only in-frame clonotypes and omits some of them. In the table there are about 37,000 clones, roughly 53% of which are singletons. The TCR comes from a human donor with alopecia areata. The chain is built from TRBV27 and TRBJ2-1, with D hard to call. The specimen sequenced was CD4+ Tregs sorted from blood. CDR3 in DNA: TGTGCCAGCAGTTTGGGCCGAATCTTC. Translating gives CASSLGRIF.